Included here is one TCR beta chain sequence, with context. The CDR3 has 16 residues. Germline V CDR1 and CDR2: SGHTA, FQGTGA. The junction had 9 bases not matched to a gene; V was cut back by 5 bases and J by 7 bases. This sample was included in a study of blood T cell repertoires in COVID-19. Study processing details: Amplification with reference gene primers provided the estimates of nucleated cell counts. Sequencing was performed with immunoSEQ multiplex PCR; in TCRdb, only in-frame clones are kept and a portion is missing. V and J calls and clone size are copied from that table; D and trimming were computed from the DNA. The data hold more than 60,000 clones, with more than 75% observed a single time.

Material for sequencing was peripheral blood. This rearrangement joins TRBV7-3 to TRBJ2-2, with TRBD2 identical over 11 bases. The source of this sequence is a woman older than 75 with active or convalescent COVID-19. The CDR3 loop is CASSPRLAGRLGELFF. The CDR3, as DNA: TGTGCCAGCAGCCCCCGACTAGCGGGGCGTCTCGGGGAGCTGTTTTTT.